This T cell receptor beta chain was recorded in a study of blood T cells in healthy people across ages. CDR1 is PRHDT and CDR2 is FYEKMQ in the germline V gene (reference sequence). This CDR3 comprises 16 residues. The V segment lost 0 bases and the J segment 5 bases; nucleotides outside the gene matches: 7. Study-level results: Expanded clonotype changes were possibly confounded by unknown donor CMV status. A roughly linear age-dependent decrease characterized TCR beta diversity per million T cells.

The second PCR ran about 6 to 12 cycles with a sample-barcoded 5' primer and J-beta primers. A template-switch adaptor that had 12 random nucleotides put a tag on each cDNA molecule. TCRdb fed the 5' RACE reads into MiXCR, producing one record per CDR3 protein. The profile shows about 970,000 distinct CDR3 sequences, about 53% of them singletons. As to this clonotype: As yet, its antigen is unknown.

In terms of origin and age, donors were healthy Caucasian individuals from Russia aged 6 to 90. The chain has TRBV13 and TRBJ2-1; 7 nucleotides align to TRBD2. The sequenced material came from blood. This TCR came from a woman aged 55 to 70 in good health. CDR3 sequence reads: CASSLGGGSFDNEQFF. As DNA, the CDR3 is TGTGCCAGCAGCTTAGGGGGCGGGAGCTTCGACAATGAGCAGTTCTTC. The full variable domain, its missing parts supplied by reference TRBV13 and TRBJ2-1, is AAGVIQSPRHLIKEKRETATLKCYPIPRHDTVYWYQQGPGQDPQFLISFYEKMQSDKGSIPDRFSAQQFSDYHSELNMSSLELGDSALYFCASSLGGGSFDNEQFFGPGTRLTVL.